These 7 T cell receptor beta chains came from one sample sequenced in a study of blood T cell repertoires in COVID-19. The table came from immunoSEQ multiplex PCR; TCRdb's copy has only in-frame clones and leaves some out. The sample shows 35,000 to 50,000 clones, about 77% of them seen only once. Material for sequencing was peripheral blood. Receptors originate from a man of 80 years or more with acute or convalescent COVID-19.

The chain couples TRBV5-4 to TRBJ2-1, with 7 bases that match TRBD2. The CDR3 totals 16 residues. Losses at the gene ends were 4 bases for V and 7 bases for J; bases not matched to a gene: 14. The germline V gene encodes CDR1 SGHNT and CDR2 YYREEE (reference sequence). The CDR3 DNA reads TGTGCCAGCAGCCTCGATATAGCGGGCGCCCCAAATGAGCAGTTCTTC. Protein product: CASSLDIAGAPNEQFF. Complete variable domain (other parts from reference TRBV5-4 and TRBJ2-1): ETGVTQSPTHLIKTRGQQVTLRCSSQSGHNTVSWYQQALGQGPQFIFQYYREEENGRGNFPPRFSGLQFPNYSSELNVNALELDDSALYLCASSLDIAGAPNEQFFGPGTRLTVL.

This sequence joins TRBV6-1 and TRBJ2-7, with 7 bases aligning to TRBD1. Per the germline V gene, CDR1 is MNHNS and CDR2 is SASEGT. V shed 2 bases and J 2 bases; nucleotides not matched to a gene: 9. CDR3 length: 16 residues. The CDR3 DNA reads TGTGCCAGCAGTGAAAGACAGGGCCACCCTCCCTACGAGCAGTACTTC. It is translated as CASSERQGHPPYEQYF.

This chain connects TRBV19 to TRBJ1-1; D is unclear. The CDR3 consists of 13 residues. Trimming shortened V by 6 bases and J by 4 bases, and 12 bases separated the two germline ends. Per the germline V gene, CDR1 is LNHDA and CDR2 is SQIVND (reference sequence). The CDR3 is CASRKGGITEAFF. CDR3 sequence (DNA): TGTGCCAGTAGAAAAGGAGGTATCACTGAAGCTTTCTTT.

This chain links TRBV19 with TRBJ1-2; 9 positions agree with TRBD1. CDR3 size: 13 residues. With V trimmed by 7 bases and J by 8 bases, 8 bases remained unmatched. The germline CDR1 and CDR2 sequences are LNHDA and SQIVND (reference sequence). The CDR3 region is CASTDLDRGGYTF. The CDR3 nucleotides are TGTGCCAGTACCGATCTGGACAGGGGAGGCTACACCTTC.

The chain has TRBV3-1 (or the pseudogene TRBV3-2) and TRBJ1-6, with D uncertain. The CDR3 is 16 amino acids. With 5 bases removed from V and 6 bases from J, the gap between germline ends came to 17 bases. Germline-derived CDR1 and CDR2 are LGHDT and YNNKEL (reference sequence). The CDR3 protein is CASSESGALPNSPLHF. The CDR3 region has the DNA TGTGCCAGCAGCGAGTCCGGAGCCCTCCCTAATTCACCCCTCCACTTT.

The chain recombines TRBV27 with TRBJ1-6; a weak D match, TRBD1 (6 bases). The CDR3 is 15 residues long. The germline CDR1 and CDR2 sequences are MNHEY and SMNVEV (reference sequence). V was pared by 6 bases and J by 3 bases, with 12 bases between. DNA for the CDR3: TGTGCCAGCAGCCCCGGGGGGCTCTATAATTCACCCCTCCACTTT. Translated: CASSPGGLYNSPLHF.

This clone was found a few times. The genes are TRBV12-3 or TRBV12-4 and TRBJ2-5; D not certain. The length of the CDR3 is 11 residues. Trimming stripped 4 bases from V and 5 bases from J, with 5 bases between. This CDR3 is CASSSGETQYF. In DNA, the CDR3 is TGTGCCAGCAGTTCCGGTGAGACCCAGTACTTC.